One and the same sample provided the 15 T cell receptor beta chains below, sequenced in a study of brain T cells in children with intractable seizures. Regarding time point: blood from clinic visit 5 months post-surgery; TSC patient then seizure free. Repertoires were generated with immunoSEQ multiplex PCR, while TCRdb's copy carries only in-frame clones and drops some. The sample lists about 340,000 clones, over 85% occurring once. The source material was peripheral blood, sampled approximately 5 months after surgery. The receptors stem from a boy under three years old with tuberous sclerosis and intractable seizures.

This chain joins TRBV11-3 and TRBJ2-7, with a weak D call TRBD1 (6 bases). Germline V gene data show CDR1 as SGHNT and CDR2 as YENEEA. CDR3 length: 13 amino acids. V was cut by 4 bases and J by 6 bases, with 13 bases left in between. The CDR3 DNA is TGTGCCAGCAGCTCCCCCAACAGGGCCGAGCAGTACTTC. Its translation is CASSSPNRAEQYF.

This chain connects TRBV9 to TRBJ1-2, with 11 bases aligning to TRBD1. The CDR3 loop spans 15 amino acids. In germline, CDR1 is SGDLS, CDR2 YYNGEE. Trimming at V came to 6 bases and at J to 0 bases, leaving 4 bases not matched to a gene. The DNA of the CDR3 is TGTGCCAGCAACCGGGACAGGGGGTCTAACTATGGCTACACCTTC. This translates into CASNRDRGSNYGYTF.

The chain carries TRBV3-1 (or the pseudogene TRBV3-2) and TRBJ1-1; no clear D gene. V was clipped by 2 bases and J by 2 bases, with 18 bases between them. In germline, CDR1 is LGHDT, CDR2 YNNKEL (reference sequence). This CDR3 has 17 residues. CDR3 bases: TGTGCCAGCAGCCAAAAACCCCACAGTAACCTTAACACTGAAGCTTTCTTT. Encoded protein: CASSQKPHSNLNTEAFF.

This sequence joins TRBV30 and TRBJ2-7; 7 bases agree with TRBD1. CDR1 is GTSNPN and CDR2 is SVGIG in the germline V gene (reference sequence). The ends lost 0 bases at V and 6 bases at J; junction bases unmatched: 5. The CDR3 is 13 residues long. As DNA, the CDR3 is TGTGCCTGGAGTGTATTGGCAGGGGGCGAGCAGTACTTC. Translating gives CAWSVLAGGEQYF.

The V and J genes are TRBV5-1 and TRBJ2-4, with 8 bases fitting TRBD1. The CDR3 is 16 amino acids. Germline-derived CDR1 and CDR2 are SGHRS and YFSETQ. Trimming at V came to 3 bases and at J to 7 bases, leaving 12 bases not matched to a gene. The CDR3 spells CASSWLTTQGANIQYF. The CDR3 DNA reads as TGCGCCAGCAGCTGGCTAACAACCCAGGGGGCCAACATTCAGTACTTC.

The rearrangement joins TRBV19 to TRBJ2-7, with 7 bases aligning to TRBD2. The CDR3 extends over 15 amino acids. CDR1 LNHDA and CDR2 SQIVND come from the germline V gene (reference sequence). V trimming: 3 bases; J trimming: 5 bases; junction bases outside the gene matches: 10. The CDR3 sequence is CASSMGGYLSNEQYF. In DNA, the CDR3 is TGTGCCAGTAGTATGGGAGGGTACCTAAGCAACGAGCAGTACTTC.

The gene calls are TRBV10-2 and TRBJ1-5; D gene uncertain. In germline, CDR1 is WSHSY, CDR2 SAAADI. CDR3 length: 12 amino acids. Trimming removed 3 bases from V and 6 bases from J, with 6 bases in between. CDR3 DNA sequence: TGCGCCAGCAGTGAAACTTTTCAGCCCCAGCATTTT. This gives the protein CASSETFQPQHF.

V gene TRBV19 combines with J gene TRBJ1-2; 8 positions match TRBD1. The J segment lost 4 bases and the V segment lost 7 bases, leaving 8 bases of the junction unmatched. The CDR3 runs to 14 residues. The germline CDR1 and CDR2 sequences are LNHDA and SQIVND (reference sequence). CDR3 sequence: CASKAGGEFYGYTF. Here the CDR3 DNA reads TGTGCCAGTAAGGCAGGGGGCGAGTTCTATGGCTACACCTTC.

V gene TRBV11-1 combines with J gene TRBJ2-7; D not certain. The V end was cut by 2 bases, the J end by 0 bases, with 5 bases between. This CDR3 is built from 13 residues. Germline CDR1 reads SGHAT; CDR2 reads FQDESV (reference sequence). The CDR3 DNA sequence: TGTGCCAGCAGCTTATTTATCTCCTACGAGCAGTACTTC. Its translation is CASSLFISYEQYF.

The rearrangement uses TRBV6-2 or TRBV6-3 and TRBJ1-6; D is uncertain. The CDR3 covers 15 residues. The V end lost 4 bases, the J end lost 10 bases, and 17 bases lay between the germline ends. Germline-derived CDR1 and CDR2 are MNHEY and SVGEGT. The CDR3 sequence is CASSFSNTRGSPLHF. DNA for the CDR3: TGTGCCAGCAGTTTCAGCAATACCCGAGGCTCACCCCTCCACTTT.

The V and J genes are TRBV7-2 and TRBJ1-2, with a possible D match to TRBD1 (5 bases). The CDR3 runs 14 residues. Germline V CDR1 and CDR2: SGHTA, FQGNSA. The germline V and J ends were trimmed by 1 base and 6 bases, with 12 bases remaining between them. CDR3 residues: CASSLVGASHGYTF. The CDR3 region has the DNA TGTGCCAGCAGCTTAGTAGGGGCCTCCCATGGCTACACCTTC.

V usage is TRBV27 and J usage is TRBJ2-1; D possibly uses TRBD1 or TRBD2 (5 bases each). The germline gives CDR1 MNHEY, CDR2 SMNVEV (reference sequence). The CDR3 is 15 amino acids. Trimming removed 6 bases at V and 8 bases at J, with 20 bases between. In DNA form, the CDR3 reads TGTGCCAGCAGGGGCATCATCAGGGAGAGGGATGAGCAGTTCTTC. Translation: CASRGIIRERDEQFF.

This clone was seen only a few times. This chain connects TRBV7-8 to TRBJ1-3; D ambiguous. This CDR3 has 15 amino acids. CDR1 is SGHVS and CDR2 is FQNEAQ in the germline V gene. V was clipped by 5 bases and J by 4 bases, with 15 bases between them. The CDR3 bases are TGTGCCAGCAGCCCCGGTCGCGTCTTGGGAAACACCATATATTTT. Residues: CASSPGRVLGNTIYF.

J is TRBJ1-1 and V is TRBV27; 10 bases fit TRBD1. In germline, CDR1 is MNHEY, CDR2 SMNVEV (reference sequence). The CDR3 is 14 residues long. V lost 5 bases, J lost 6 bases, and 6 bases stayed unmatched. CDR3: CASSHYGQGAEAFF. In DNA form, the CDR3 reads TGTGCCAGCAGTCACTATGGACAGGGGGCTGAAGCTTTCTTT.

This sequence joins TRBV5-1 and TRBJ1-2, with 7 positions matching TRBD1. The trim removed 0 bases at V and 6 bases at J, leaving 11 bases unmatched. In germline, CDR1 is SGHRS, CDR2 YFSETQ. There are 16 residues in the CDR3. The CDR3 region is CASSLGVGTEDDGYTF. DNA of the CDR3: TGCGCCAGCAGCTTGGGGGTTGGGACAGAGGACGATGGCTACACCTTC.